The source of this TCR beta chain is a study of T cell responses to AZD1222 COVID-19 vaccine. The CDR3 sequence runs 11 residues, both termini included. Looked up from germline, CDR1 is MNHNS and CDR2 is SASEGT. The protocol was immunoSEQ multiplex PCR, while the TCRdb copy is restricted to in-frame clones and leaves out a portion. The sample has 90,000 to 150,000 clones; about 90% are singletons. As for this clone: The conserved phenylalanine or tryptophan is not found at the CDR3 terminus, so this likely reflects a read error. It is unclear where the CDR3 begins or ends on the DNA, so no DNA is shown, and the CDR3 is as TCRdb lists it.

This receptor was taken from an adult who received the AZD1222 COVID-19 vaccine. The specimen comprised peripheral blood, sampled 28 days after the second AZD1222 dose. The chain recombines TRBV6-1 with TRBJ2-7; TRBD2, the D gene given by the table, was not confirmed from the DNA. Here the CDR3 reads CASSEGFGEDL.